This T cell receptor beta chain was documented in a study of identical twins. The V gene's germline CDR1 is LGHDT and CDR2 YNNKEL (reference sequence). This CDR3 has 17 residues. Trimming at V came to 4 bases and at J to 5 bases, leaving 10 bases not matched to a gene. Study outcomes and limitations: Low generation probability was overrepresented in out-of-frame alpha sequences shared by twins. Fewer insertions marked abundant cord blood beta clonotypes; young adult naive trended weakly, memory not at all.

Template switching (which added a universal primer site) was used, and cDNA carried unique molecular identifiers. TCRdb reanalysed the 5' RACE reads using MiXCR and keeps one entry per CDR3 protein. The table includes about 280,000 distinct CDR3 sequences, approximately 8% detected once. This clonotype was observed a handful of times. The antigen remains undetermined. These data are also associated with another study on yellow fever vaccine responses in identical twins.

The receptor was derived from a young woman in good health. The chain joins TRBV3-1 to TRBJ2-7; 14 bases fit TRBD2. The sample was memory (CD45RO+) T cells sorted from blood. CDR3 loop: CASSRAGTSGRGHEQYF. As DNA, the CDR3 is TGTGCCAGCAGCCGTGCGGGGACTAGCGGGAGAGGCCACGAGCAGTACTTC.